Each of the 17 T cell receptor beta chains below was sequenced from the same sample in a study of T cell responses to AZD1222 COVID-19 vaccine. Method: immunoSEQ multiplex PCR; TCRdb's copy keeps in-frame clones and lacks some. The sample includes about 170,000 clones, over 90% of them seen just once. The sample consisted of peripheral blood, taken on day 0 of AZD1222 vaccination. All receptors derive from an adult in good health.

The chain combines TRBV19 with TRBJ1-4; D call uncertain. The germline gives CDR1 LNHDA, CDR2 SQIVND (reference sequence). The CDR3 runs to 14 residues. Deletions cut 1 base from V and 0 bases from J, with 3 bases between. CDR3 coding DNA: TGTGCCAGTAGTATAGTGACAACTAATGAAAAACTGTTTTTT. It yields the protein CASSIVTTNEKLFF. Using reference TRBV19 and TRBJ1-4 for the parts outside the CDR3, the full variable domain is DGGITQSPKYLFRKEGQNVTLSCEQNLNHDAMYWYRQDPGQGLRLIYYSQIVNDFQKGDIAEGYSVSREKKESFPLTVTSAQKNPTAFYLCASSIVTTNEKLFFGSGTQLSVL.

The V gene is TRBV4-1, the J gene TRBJ2-2; 9 nucleotides agree with TRBD1. The trim removed 4 bases at V and 3 bases at J, leaving 6 bases unmatched. Germline V gene data show CDR1 as MGHRA and CDR2 as YSYEKL. The CDR3 loop spans 16 amino acids. This CDR3 is CASSRGTGSDTGELFF. The CDR3 DNA sequence: TGCGCCAGCAGCCGAGGGACAGGGTCGGACACCGGGGAGCTGTTTTTT.

V and J are TRBV4-1 and TRBJ2-1; D perhaps matches TRBD2 (6 bases). Deletions cut 1 base from V and 5 bases from J, with 21 bases between. This CDR3 region has 18 residues. Germline V gives CDR1 MGHRA, CDR2 YSYEKL. In DNA form, the CDR3 reads TGCGCCAGCAGCCAAGGTCACCCCTCGGGACTGATAAACAATGAGCAGTTCTTC. This codes for CASSQGHPSGLINNEQFF.

V usage is TRBV5-1 and J usage is TRBJ2-7; D is ambiguous. V shed 2 bases and J shed 3 bases, with 9 bases lying between them. This CDR3 contains 13 residues. Germline CDR1 and CDR2: SGHRS and YFSETQ. This chain's CDR3 is CASSFSPFYEQYF. CDR3 DNA sequence: TGCGCCAGCAGCTTCTCCCCTTTCTACGAGCAGTACTTC. Full variable domain (missing parts from reference TRBV5-1 and TRBJ2-7): KAGVTQTPRYLIKTRGQQVTLSCSPISGHRSVSWYQQTPGQGLQFLFEYFSETQRNKGNFPGRFSGRQFSNSRSEMNVSTLELGDSALYLCASSFSPFYEQYFGPGTRLTVT.

This chain uses TRBV7-9 with TRBJ2-3, with 8 bases aligning to TRBD2. J gave up 4 bases and V 5 bases, and 11 bases lay outside the gene matches. The CDR3 length is 16 residues. CDR1 and CDR2 (germline): SEHNR, FQNEAQ (reference sequence). The CDR3 sequence: CASSPGGASLSDTQYF. CDR3 nucleotides: TGTGCCAGCAGCCCCGGGGGGGCAAGTTTGTCAGATACGCAGTATTTT.

The chain recombines TRBV4-1 with TRBJ2-1, with D perhaps TRBD1 (6 bases). V was pared by 1 base and J by 4 bases, with 11 bases between. Looked up from germline, CDR1 is MGHRA and CDR2 is YSYEKL. This CDR3 contains 15 residues. CDR3 in DNA: TGCGCCAGCAGCCAAGTCGGGACACCGTACAATGAGCAGTTCTTC. This codes for CASSQVGTPYNEQFF.

In nucleotides, the CDR3 is TGTGCCAGCAGCTGGGCGGGGGAAGCTTTCTTT. Amino acid sequence: CASSWAGEAFF. This chain connects TRBV12-3 or TRBV12-4 to TRBJ1-1; D is unresolved. The CDR3 length is 11 residues. The V and J ends lost 6 bases and 8 bases respectively, with 10 bases between them.

This rearrangement joins TRBV3-1 (or the pseudogene TRBV3-2) to TRBJ2-3; TRBD1 or TRBD2 may be the D gene (5 bases each). Germline CDR1 is LGHDT and CDR2 is YNNKEL (reference sequence). This CDR3 spans 15 amino acids. V dropped 6 bases and J dropped 6 bases, with 19 bases sitting between them. This chain's CDR3 is CASRQRGLRGDTQYF. CDR3 DNA sequence: TGTGCCAGCAGGCAACGGGGCCTCCGTGGGGATACGCAGTATTTT.

This chain joins TRBV29-1 and TRBJ1-2; D call uncertain. This CDR3 comprises 15 residues. V lost 1 base, J lost 5 bases, and 17 bases lay in between. Germline values: CDR1 SQVTM, CDR2 ANQGSEA. DNA for the CDR3: TGCAGCGTTGAAGGAACTACCGAACTCGCATATGGCTACACCTTC. Translating gives CSVEGTTELAYGYTF.

The rearrangement uses TRBV7-9 and TRBJ2-5, with a weak D call TRBD1 (6 bases). This CDR3 contains 15 residues. Germline CDR1 SEHNR, CDR2 FQNEAQ (reference sequence). Trimming shortened V by 2 bases and J by 3 bases, and 13 bases separated the two germline ends. CDR3 sequence reads: CASSLRWGQEETQYF. The CDR3, as DNA: TGTGCCAGCAGCTTACGGTGGGGGCAGGAAGAGACCCAGTACTTC.

V usage is TRBV18 and J usage is TRBJ1-4; 7 nucleotides agree with TRBD1. Germline V gene data show CDR1 as KGHSH and CDR2 as LQKENI. The CDR3 extends over 17 amino acids. With 2 bases clipped from V and 0 bases from J, the junction kept 6 bases outside the gene matches. CDR3 residues: CASSPGGQIATNEKLFF. The CDR3 DNA follows: TGTGCCAGCTCACCAGGGGGACAGATTGCAACTAATGAAAAACTGTTTTTT.

CDR3 amino acids: CASSQPGVGATEAFF. As DNA, the CDR3 is TGCGCCAGCAGCCAGCCAGGAGTTGGTGCCACTGAAGCTTTCTTT. The genes are TRBV4-1 and TRBJ1-1; D remains ambiguous. The ends were cut back, 3 bases at V and 4 bases at J, with 15 bases in the middle. From germline, CDR1 is MGHRA and CDR2 YSYEKL. This CDR3 is 15 amino acids long.

The chain uses TRBV6-5 and TRBJ1-1, with D possibly being TRBD1 (5 bases). Trimming pared 0 bases from V and 3 bases from J, leaving 14 bases between. Germline values: CDR1 MNHEY, CDR2 SVGAGI. The length of the CDR3 is 16 residues. CDR3 region: CASSYSSATGDTEAFF. CDR3 DNA sequence: TGTGCCAGCAGTTACTCGTCTGCGACGGGGGACACTGAAGCTTTCTTT.

This clone was detected only once. V gene TRBV6-4 combines with J gene TRBJ2-3, with 7 bases fitting TRBD1. This CDR3 is built from 16 residues. The V gene's germline CDR1 is MRHNA and CDR2 SNTAGT. J lost 0 bases, V lost 7 bases, and 10 bases had no gene match. The CDR3 spells CASITIGTVSTDTQYF. CDR3 nucleotide sequence: TGTGCCAGCATTACTATCGGGACAGTAAGCACAGATACGCAGTATTTT.

V gene TRBV25-1 combines with J gene TRBJ1-2, with D tentatively TRBD1 (5 bases). The CDR3 consists of 16 residues. V gave up 7 bases and J gave up 4 bases, with 22 bases separating them. CDR1 and CDR2 (germline): MGHDK, SYGVNS. Here the CDR3 reads CASTNGGGVDSYGYTF. The CDR3 DNA is TGTGCCAGCACAAACGGCGGAGGGGTGGATAGCTATGGCTACACCTTC.

The chain's CDR3 is CAWIGVRQETQYF. CDR3 bases: TGTGCCTGGATAGGTGTCCGCCAAGAGACCCAGTACTTC. This chain links TRBV30 with TRBJ2-5; D gene uncertain. Germline V gives CDR1 GTSNPN, CDR2 SVGIG (reference sequence). The CDR3 extends over 13 amino acids. V gave up 4 bases and J gave up 1 base, with 10 bases separating them.

This chain links TRBV27 with TRBJ2-7, with TRBD1 identical over 7 bases. The CDR3 contains 15 residues. J gave up 2 bases and V 6 bases, and 10 bases lay outside the gene matches. Germline lookup yields CDR1 MNHEY and CDR2 SMNVEV (reference sequence). This chain's CDR3 is CASRRGQVGPYEQYF. The CDR3 region has the DNA TGTGCCAGCAGGCGAGGACAGGTCGGACCCTACGAGCAGTACTTC.